These 3 T cell receptor beta chains share one sample of origin, sequenced in a study of Graves' ophthalmopathy and Graves' hyperthyroidism. RNA transcripts were the template, and TCR beta CDR3 regions were amplified from them. First-round RT-PCR employed HTBI primers, with a second-round multiplex PCR after it. TCRdb recomputed calls from the multiplex PCR reads with MiXCR, one row per CDR3 protein. The sample has roughly 380,000 distinct CDR3 sequences, less than 20% seen once. The source material was peripheral blood. The receptors come from a young woman with stable Graves' hyperthyroidism.

This clonotype was observed a handful of times. The rearrangement uses TRBV7-8 and TRBJ1-5; tentatively, D is TRBD1 (5 bases). The length of the CDR3 is 15 residues. Germline V gives CDR1 SGHVS, CDR2 FQNEAQ. Trimming cost V 2 bases and J 6 bases, with 14 bases left between them. In nucleotides, the CDR3 is TGTGCCAGCAGCTTATCACGGACAACCGGTCAGCCCCAGCATTTT. Residues: CASSLSRTTGQPQHF.

The CDR3 region has the DNA TGTGCCAGCAGTTACGGTGGTTGGCAGTACTTC. It translates to CASSYGGWQYF. This rearrangement joins TRBV6-4 to TRBJ2-7; no reliable D call. The length of the CDR3 is 11 residues. Trimming stripped 5 bases from V and 9 bases from J, with 11 bases between. Germline assignment: CDR1 MRHNA and CDR2 SNTAGT.

This clonotype was counted only a few times. The chain is built from TRBV13 and TRBJ1-3; D uncertain. There are 14 residues in the CDR3. Germline CDR1 PRHDT, CDR2 FYEKMQ (reference sequence). With 4 bases removed from V and 0 bases from J, the gap between germline ends came to 7 bases. CDR3 amino acids: CASSSSRSGNTIYF. The DNA of the CDR3 is TGTGCCAGCAGCTCCTCCCGCTCTGGAAACACCATATATTTT.